The entry that follows covers one TCR beta chain sequence. The antigen is undetermined. The data were taken from a study of chemoradiotherapy in HPV16-positive cancers. Study-wide context: A couple of HPV16-positive patients' cells yielded candidate HPV-specific clones and common motifs.

General study results and limits: Candidate HPV-specific clones and E7-related TCR motifs grew in tumor during treatment.

Using immunoSEQ multiplex PCR, the repertoire was profiled, and TCRdb retains in-frame clones only, with some absent. The sample has about 1,000 clones, around 90% seen once; the top ten hold around 4.8%. Repertoires were sampled repeatedly during chemoradiotherapy. Specimen: tumor tissue, collected from a patient who underwent chemoradiotherapy. This TCR came from a human donor with HPV-associated anogenital cancer.

The CDR3 protein is CAISGTDLNYEQYF. The CDR3 DNA follows: TGTGCCATCAGTGGGACAGATCTCAACTACGAGCAGTACTTC. This rearrangement joins TRBV10-3 to TRBJ2-7; D possibly corresponds to TRBD1 (6 bases). Germline V gene lookup returns CDR1 ENHRY and CDR2 SYGVKD. CDR3 length equals 14 residues. The V end lost 4 bases, the J end lost 3 bases, and 13 bases lay between the germline ends.